This TCR beta chain was found in a study of PD-1 blockade in mismatch repair-deficient tumors. Notes on the study in general: Rapid post-treatment expansion, then contraction, generally preceding radiologic response, marked tumor-resident clones.

On this clone itself: Its antigen is not identified.

CDR1 and CDR2 from the germline V gene are SGHDT and YYEEEE. The CDR3 runs to 13 residues. V dropped 0 bases and J dropped 6 bases, with 6 bases sitting between them. Every patient had mismatch repair deficiency by PCR or immunohistochemistry. Profiling relied on immunoSEQ multiplex PCR, and the TCRdb table lists in-frame clones only, not all of them. The data contain about 63,000 clones, approximately 88% of them singletons. Specimen: peripheral blood, collected 52 weeks after starting pembrolizumab. The rearrangement uses TRBV5-6 and TRBJ2-2; D not resolved. This sequence originates from an adult with mismatch repair-deficient cancer. The CDR3 reads CASSLGLPGELFF. The CDR3 coding sequence is TGTGCCAGCAGCTTGGGGCTTCCCGGGGAGCTGTTTTTT.